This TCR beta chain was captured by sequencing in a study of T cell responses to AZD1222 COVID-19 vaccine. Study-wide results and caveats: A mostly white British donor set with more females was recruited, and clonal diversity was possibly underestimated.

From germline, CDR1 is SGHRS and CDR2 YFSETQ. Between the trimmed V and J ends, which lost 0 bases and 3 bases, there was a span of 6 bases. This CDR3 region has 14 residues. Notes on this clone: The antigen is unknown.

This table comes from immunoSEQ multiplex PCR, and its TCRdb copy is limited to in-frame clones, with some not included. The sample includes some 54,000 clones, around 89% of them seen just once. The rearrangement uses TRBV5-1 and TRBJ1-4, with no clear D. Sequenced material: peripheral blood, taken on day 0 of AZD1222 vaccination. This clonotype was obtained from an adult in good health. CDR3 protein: CASSLAGSNEKLFF. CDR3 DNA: TGCGCCAGCAGCTTGGCAGGATCTAATGAAAAACTGTTTTTT. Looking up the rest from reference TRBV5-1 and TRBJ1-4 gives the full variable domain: KAGVTQTPRYLIKTRGQQVTLSCSPISGHRSVSWYQQTPGQGLQFLFEYFSETQRNKGNFPGRFSGRQFSNSRSEMNVSTLELGDSALYLCASSLAGSNEKLFFGSGTQLSVL.